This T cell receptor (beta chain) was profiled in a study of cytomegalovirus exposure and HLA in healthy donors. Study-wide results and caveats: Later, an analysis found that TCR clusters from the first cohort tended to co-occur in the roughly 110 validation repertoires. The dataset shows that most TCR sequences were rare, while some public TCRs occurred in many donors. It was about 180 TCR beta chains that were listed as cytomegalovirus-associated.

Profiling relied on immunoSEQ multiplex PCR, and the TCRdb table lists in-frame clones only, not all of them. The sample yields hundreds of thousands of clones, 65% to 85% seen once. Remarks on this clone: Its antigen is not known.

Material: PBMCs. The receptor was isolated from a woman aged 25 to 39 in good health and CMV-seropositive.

The CDR3 DNA reads as TGTGCCAGCAAGGGGGGAGGAGGGACAGGGATTTACGGCTACACCTTC. Protein: CASKGGGGTGIYGYTF. This chain joins TRBV28 and TRBJ1-2; 9 bases are shared with TRBD1. The CDR3 has 16 amino acids. V dropped 7 bases and J dropped 8; count of bases not matched to a gene: 17. The germline V gene has CDR1 MDHEN and CDR2 SYDVKM.